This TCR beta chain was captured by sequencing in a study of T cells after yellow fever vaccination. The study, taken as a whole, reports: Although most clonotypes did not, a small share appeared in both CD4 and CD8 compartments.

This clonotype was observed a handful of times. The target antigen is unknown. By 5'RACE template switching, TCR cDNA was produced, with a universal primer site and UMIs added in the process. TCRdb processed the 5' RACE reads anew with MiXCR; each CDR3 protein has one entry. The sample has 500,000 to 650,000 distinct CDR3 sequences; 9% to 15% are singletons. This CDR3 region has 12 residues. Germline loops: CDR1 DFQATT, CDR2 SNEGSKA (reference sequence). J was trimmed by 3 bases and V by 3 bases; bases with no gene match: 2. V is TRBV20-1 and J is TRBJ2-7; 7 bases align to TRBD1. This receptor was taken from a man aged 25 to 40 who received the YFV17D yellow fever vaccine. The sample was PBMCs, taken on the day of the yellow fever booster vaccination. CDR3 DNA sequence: TGCAGTGCTAGTGCAGGGGGCTACGAGCAGTACTTC. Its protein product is CSASAGGYEQYF.